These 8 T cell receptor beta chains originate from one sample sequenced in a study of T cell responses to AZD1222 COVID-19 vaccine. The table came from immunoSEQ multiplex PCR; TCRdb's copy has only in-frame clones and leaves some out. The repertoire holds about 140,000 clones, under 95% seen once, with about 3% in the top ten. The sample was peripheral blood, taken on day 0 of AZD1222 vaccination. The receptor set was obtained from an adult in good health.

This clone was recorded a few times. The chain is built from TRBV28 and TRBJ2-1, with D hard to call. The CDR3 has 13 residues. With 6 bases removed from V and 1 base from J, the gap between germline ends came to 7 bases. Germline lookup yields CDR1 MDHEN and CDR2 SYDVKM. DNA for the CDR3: TGTGCCAGCAGGTCGGAGTCCTACAATGAGCAGTTCTTC. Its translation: CASRSESYNEQFF.

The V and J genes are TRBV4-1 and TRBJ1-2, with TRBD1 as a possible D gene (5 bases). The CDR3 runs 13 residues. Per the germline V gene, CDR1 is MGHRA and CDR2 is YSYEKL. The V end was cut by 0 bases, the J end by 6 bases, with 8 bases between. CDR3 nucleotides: TGCGCCAGCAGCCAAGACAGGGCGGATGGCTACACCTTC. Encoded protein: CASSQDRADGYTF.

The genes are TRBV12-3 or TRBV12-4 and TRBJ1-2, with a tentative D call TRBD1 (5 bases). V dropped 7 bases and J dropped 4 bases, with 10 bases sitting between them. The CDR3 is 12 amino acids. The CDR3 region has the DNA TGTGCCAGCACTCGGGACCTCTATGGCTACACCTTC. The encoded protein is CASTRDLYGYTF.

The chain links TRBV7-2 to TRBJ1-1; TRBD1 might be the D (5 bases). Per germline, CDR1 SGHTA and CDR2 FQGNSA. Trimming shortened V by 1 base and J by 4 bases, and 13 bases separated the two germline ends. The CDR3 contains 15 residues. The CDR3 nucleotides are TGTGCCAGCAGCTTAGGTAGCAGGGTTTCCACTGAAGCTTTCTTT. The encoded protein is CASSLGSRVSTEAFF.

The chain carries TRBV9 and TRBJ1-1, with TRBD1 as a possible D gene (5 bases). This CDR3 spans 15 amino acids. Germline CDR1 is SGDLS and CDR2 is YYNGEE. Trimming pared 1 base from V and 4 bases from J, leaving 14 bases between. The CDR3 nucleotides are TGTGCCAGCAGCGTAATGGGGGTGGTTGGCACTGAAGCTTTCTTT. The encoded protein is CASSVMGVVGTEAFF.

Here the CDR3 reads CASNPGTGGLGYGYTF. The CDR3 nucleotides read TGTGCCAGCAACCCGGGGACAGGGGGCTTAGGATATGGCTACACCTTC. The chain has TRBV3-1 (or the pseudogene TRBV3-2) and TRBJ1-2, with 12 positions matching TRBD1. CDR1 LGHDT and CDR2 YNNKEL come from the germline V gene (reference sequence). The CDR3 consists of 16 residues. With 7 bases clipped from V and 5 bases from J, the junction kept 11 bases outside the gene matches.

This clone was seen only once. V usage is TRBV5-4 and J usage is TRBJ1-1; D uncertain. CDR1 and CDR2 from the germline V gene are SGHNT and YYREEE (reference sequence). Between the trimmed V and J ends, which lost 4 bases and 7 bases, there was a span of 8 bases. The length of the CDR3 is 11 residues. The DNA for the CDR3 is TGTGCCAGCAGCCGATTCAATGAAGCTTTCTTT. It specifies CASSRFNEAFF.

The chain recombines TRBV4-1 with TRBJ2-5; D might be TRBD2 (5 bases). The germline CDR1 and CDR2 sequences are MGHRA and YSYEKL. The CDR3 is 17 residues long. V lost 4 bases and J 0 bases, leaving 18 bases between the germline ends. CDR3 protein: CASSRLPSTQYQETQYF. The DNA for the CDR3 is TGCGCCAGCAGCCGACTACCCTCGACTCAGTACCAAGAGACCCAGTACTTC.